The 9 T cell receptor beta chains given below trace back to one sample, sequenced in a study of blood T cell repertoires in COVID-19 (dated by TCRdb to the early 2020s). The library was obtained by the immunoSEQ multiplex PCR assay. In TCRdb, the immuneACCESS table is reduced to in-frame sequences with V and J assigned. These tables do not hold every clone; where another copy was compared, an unresolved V gene accounts for under half, and the others remain unexplained. Across this sample there are about 130,000 clones, with about 83% seen only once. Roughly 13% of the sample is taken by the ten largest. Sequences were obtained from peripheral blood. The receptors were gathered from a human donor in a cohort sampled during active COVID-19.

This chain uses TRBV13 with TRBJ2-7, with D possibly matching TRBD2 (5 bases). Trimming left V 0 bases short and J 5 bases short, with 11 bases between. The CDR3 is made up of 14 amino acids. Germline-derived CDR1 and CDR2 are PRHDT and FYEKMQ (reference sequence). The CDR3 loop is CASSLGTKADEQYF. CDR3 sequence (DNA): TGTGCCAGCAGCTTAGGGACTAAAGCTGACGAGCAGTACTTC.

The J gene is TRBJ1-6, the V gene TRBV5-4; D ambiguous. With 5 bases removed from V and 7 bases from J, the gap between germline ends came to 13 bases. The CDR3 length is 14 residues. Per germline, CDR1 SGHNT and CDR2 YYREEE (reference sequence). As DNA, the CDR3 is TGTGCCAGCAGTCGCCGGGGTGGGAATTCACCCCTCCACTTT. Amino acid sequence: CASSRRGGNSPLHF.

V gene TRBV5-1 combines with J gene TRBJ2-6; TRBD1 aligns across 7 bases. In germline, CDR1 is SGHRS, CDR2 YFSETQ. Trimming removed 6 bases from V and 2 bases from J; junction bases left unmatched: 8. The CDR3 sequence is 16 residues long. The CDR3 DNA follows: TGCGCCAGCACCCTTTCAGGGGGTACTGGGGCCAACGTCCTGACTTTC. Translation: CASTLSGGTGANVLTF.

The chain combines TRBV5-1 with TRBJ2-3, with D possibly matching TRBD1 (6 bases). Trimming left V 4 bases short and J 2 bases short, with 11 bases between. The germline gives CDR1 SGHRS, CDR2 YFSETQ. CDR3 length: 14 amino acids. The CDR3 reads CASSNRVYTDTQYF. In DNA form, the CDR3 reads TGCGCCAGCAGCAACAGGGTCTACACAGATACGCAGTATTTT.

V and J are TRBV9 and TRBJ2-3; 9 nucleotides align to TRBD2. CDR1 is SGDLS, CDR2 YYNGEE, per germline. V dropped 5 bases and J dropped 2; count of bases not matched to a gene: 6. The CDR3 runs 15 residues. The CDR3 loop is CASSFSGGDTDTQYF. In DNA, the CDR3 is TGTGCCAGCAGTTTTAGCGGGGGCGACACAGATACGCAGTATTTT. Looking up the rest from reference TRBV9 and TRBJ2-3 gives the full variable domain: DSGVTQTPKHLITATGQRVTLRCSPRSGDLSVYWYQQSLDQGLQFLIQYYNGEERAKGNILERFSAQQFPDLHSELNLSSLELGDSALYFCASSFSGGDTDTQYFGPGTRLTVL.

The V and J genes are TRBV3-1 (or the pseudogene TRBV3-2) and TRBJ1-1; 8 bases fit TRBD1. The junction had 0 bases not matched to a gene; V was cut back by 0 bases and J by 0 bases. CDR3 length: 15 amino acids. Per germline, CDR1 LGHDT and CDR2 YNNKEL (reference sequence). DNA of the CDR3: TGTGCCAGCAGCCAAGACAGGGGGCTGAACACTGAAGCTTTCTTT. Translated, it gives CASSQDRGLNTEAFF.

Of note for this clone: Other DNA sequences in the same sample also yield this CDR3. This rearrangement joins TRBV7-9 to TRBJ2-1, with D uncertain. The CDR3 length is 11 residues. CDR1 is SEHNR and CDR2 is FQNEAQ in the germline V gene (reference sequence). V gave up 3 bases and J gave up 8 bases, with 5 bases separating them. Written as DNA, the CDR3 is TGTGCCAGCAGCTTTAGAGATGAGCAGTTCTTC. This translates into CASSFRDEQFF.

V is TRBV6-6 and J is TRBJ1-2; 10 bases align to TRBD1. There are 14 residues in the CDR3. V shed 4 bases, J shed 6 bases, and the junction held 5 bases outside the gene matches. The germline V gene encodes CDR1 MNHNY and CDR2 SVGAGI (reference sequence). The CDR3 bases are TGTGCCAGCAGTTTCAGACAGGGGGCCGATGGCTACACCTTC. The encoded protein is CASSFRQGADGYTF.

On this clone: Other DNA sequences from this sample encode an identical CDR3 as well. The V and J genes are TRBV25-1 and TRBJ2-5; 8 bases are shared with TRBD1. In germline, CDR1 is MGHDK, CDR2 SYGVNS. This CDR3 has 14 residues. Trimming took 2 bases from V and 5 from J; bases not matched to a gene: 4. Written as DNA, the CDR3 is TGTGCCAGCAGTGAAACAGGGGGAAGGGAGACCCAGTACTTC. Protein sequence: CASSETGGRETQYF.